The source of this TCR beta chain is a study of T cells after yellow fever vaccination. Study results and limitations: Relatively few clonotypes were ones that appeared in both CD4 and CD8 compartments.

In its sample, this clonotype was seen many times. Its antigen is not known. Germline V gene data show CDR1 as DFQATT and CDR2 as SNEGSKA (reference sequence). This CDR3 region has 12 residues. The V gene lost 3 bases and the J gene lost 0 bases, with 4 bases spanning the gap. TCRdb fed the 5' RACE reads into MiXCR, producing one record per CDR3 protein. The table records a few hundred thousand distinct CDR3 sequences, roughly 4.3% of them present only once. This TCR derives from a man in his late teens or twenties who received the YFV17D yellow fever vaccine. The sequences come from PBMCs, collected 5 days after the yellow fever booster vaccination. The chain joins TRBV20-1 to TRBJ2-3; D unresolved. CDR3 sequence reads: CSASDSTDTQYF. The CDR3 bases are TGCAGTGCTAGTGATAGCACAGATACGCAGTATTTT.